This TCR beta chain was captured by sequencing in a study of T cell responses to AZD1222 COVID-19 vaccine. Generated by immunoSEQ multiplex PCR, the TCRdb table keeps only in-frame clones and is missing some. The table shows 60,000 to 85,000 clones, with more than 75% occurring only once. About this clone itself: As yet, its antigen is unknown.

CDR1 GTSNPN and CDR2 SVGIG come from the germline V gene (reference sequence). This CDR3 has 16 amino acids. The V and J ends lost 2 bases and 4 bases, in that order; junction bases with no gene match: 5. The study's findings and limits: At 160-218 and 743-854, vaccine-associated CD4 TCRs were dominant, and they spanned spike. Seropositivity was recorded at baseline in only six AZD1222 recipients. Most donors were white British, females outnumbered males, and clonal diversity was possibly underestimated. Unmutated variant regions reportedly attract nearly half of all spike-specific TCRs.

The source of this sequence is an adult who received the MenACWY meningococcal vaccine as a control. The rearrangement joins TRBV30 to TRBJ2-6; 10 bases agree with TRBD1. Sequencing used peripheral blood, obtained 28 days after the second dose of the MenACWY control vaccine. The CDR3 DNA sequence: TGTGCCTGGAGTCCGGGACAGGGGTCGGGGGCCAACGTCCTGACTTTC. It specifies CAWSPGQGSGANVLTF.